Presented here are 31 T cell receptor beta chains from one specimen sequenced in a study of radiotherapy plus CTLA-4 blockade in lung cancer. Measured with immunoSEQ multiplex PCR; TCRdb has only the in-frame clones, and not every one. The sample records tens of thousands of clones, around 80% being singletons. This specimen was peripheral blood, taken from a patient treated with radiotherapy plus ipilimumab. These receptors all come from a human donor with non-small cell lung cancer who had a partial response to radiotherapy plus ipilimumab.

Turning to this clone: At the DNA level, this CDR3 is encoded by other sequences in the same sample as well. In DNA form, the CDR3 reads TGCAGCGTTGCACGCGGGGGGCAAGAGACCCAGTACTTC. Encoded protein: CSVARGGQETQYF. V and J are TRBV29-1 and TRBJ2-5; 8 bases line up with TRBD2. Germline CDR1 and CDR2: SQVTM and ANQGSEA. V lost 4 bases to trimming and J lost 2 bases; unmatched junction nucleotides: 3. The CDR3 has 13 amino acids.

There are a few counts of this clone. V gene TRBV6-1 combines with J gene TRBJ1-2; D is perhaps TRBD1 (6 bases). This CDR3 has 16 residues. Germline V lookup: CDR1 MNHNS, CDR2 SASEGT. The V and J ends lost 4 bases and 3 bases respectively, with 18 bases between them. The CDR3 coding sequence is TGTGCCAGCAGTGTCGGGGGGCTAGAGACTTACTATGGCTACACCTTC. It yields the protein CASSVGGLETYYGYTF.

The CDR3 nucleotides read TGTGCCAGCAGCTTAGATCAGGAGACCCAGTACTTC. Its protein is CASSLDQETQYF. The chain carries TRBV11-2 and TRBJ2-5; D is undetermined. Looked up from germline, CDR1 is SGHAT and CDR2 is FQNNGV. V was clipped by 0 bases and J by 5 bases, with 4 bases between them. The CDR3 is 12 residues long.

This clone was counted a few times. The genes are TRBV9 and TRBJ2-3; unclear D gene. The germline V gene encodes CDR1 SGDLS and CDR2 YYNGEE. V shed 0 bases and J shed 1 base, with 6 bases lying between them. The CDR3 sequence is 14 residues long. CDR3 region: CASSVARRTDTQYF. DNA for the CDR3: TGTGCCAGCAGCGTAGCTAGGCGCACAGATACGCAGTATTTT.

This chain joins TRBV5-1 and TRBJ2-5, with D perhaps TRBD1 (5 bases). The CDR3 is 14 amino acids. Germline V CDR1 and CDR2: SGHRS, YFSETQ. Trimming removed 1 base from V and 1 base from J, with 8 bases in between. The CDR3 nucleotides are TGCGCCAGCAGCTTGAATGGGGCCCAAGAGACCCAGTACTTC. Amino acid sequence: CASSLNGAQETQYF.

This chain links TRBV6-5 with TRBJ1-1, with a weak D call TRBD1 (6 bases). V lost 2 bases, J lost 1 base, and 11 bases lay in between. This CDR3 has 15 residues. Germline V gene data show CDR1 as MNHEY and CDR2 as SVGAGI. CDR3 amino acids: CASSYNPGANTEAFF. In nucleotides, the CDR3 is TGTGCCAGCAGTTACAACCCAGGGGCGAACACTGAAGCTTTCTTT.

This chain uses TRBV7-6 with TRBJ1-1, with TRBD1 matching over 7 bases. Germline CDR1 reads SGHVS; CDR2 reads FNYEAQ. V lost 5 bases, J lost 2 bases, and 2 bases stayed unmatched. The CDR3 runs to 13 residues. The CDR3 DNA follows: TGTGCCAGCAGCCGACAGGGTAACACTGAAGCTTTCTTT. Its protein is CASSRQGNTEAFF.

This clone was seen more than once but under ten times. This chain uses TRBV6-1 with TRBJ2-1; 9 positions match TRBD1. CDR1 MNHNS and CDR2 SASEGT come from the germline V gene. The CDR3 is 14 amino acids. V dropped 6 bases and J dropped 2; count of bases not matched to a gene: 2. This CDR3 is CASRDRGTYNEQFF. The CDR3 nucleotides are TGTGCCAGCAGGGACAGGGGAACCTACAATGAGCAGTTCTTC.

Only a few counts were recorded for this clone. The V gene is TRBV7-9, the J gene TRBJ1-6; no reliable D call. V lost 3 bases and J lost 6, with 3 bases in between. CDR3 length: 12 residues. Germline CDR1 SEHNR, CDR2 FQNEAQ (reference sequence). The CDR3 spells CASSLRNSPLHF. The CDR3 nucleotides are TGTGCCAGCAGCTTGCGTAATTCACCCCTCCACTTT.

CDR3 loop: CASSLNGGASYEQYF. Written as DNA, the CDR3 is TGTGCCAGCTCTCTTAACGGGGGGGCCTCCTACGAGCAGTACTTC. The chain combines TRBV6-4 with TRBJ2-7; TRBD2 matches at 8 bases. The germline gives CDR1 MRHNA, CDR2 SNTAGT. The CDR3 has 15 amino acids. The trim removed 8 bases at V and 0 bases at J, leaving 9 bases unmatched.

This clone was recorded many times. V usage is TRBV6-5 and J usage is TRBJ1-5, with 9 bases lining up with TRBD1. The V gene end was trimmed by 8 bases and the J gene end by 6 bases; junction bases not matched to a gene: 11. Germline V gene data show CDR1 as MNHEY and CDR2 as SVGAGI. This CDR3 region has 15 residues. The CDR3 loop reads CASGPTGGGGQPQHF. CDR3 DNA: TGTGCCAGCGGACCGACAGGGGGAGGGGGTCAGCCCCAGCATTTT.

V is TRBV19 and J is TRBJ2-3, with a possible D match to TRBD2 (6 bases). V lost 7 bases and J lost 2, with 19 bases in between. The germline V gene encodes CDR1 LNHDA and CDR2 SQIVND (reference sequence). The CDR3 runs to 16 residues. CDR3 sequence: CASTPLAAGYTDTQYF. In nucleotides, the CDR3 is TGTGCCAGTACCCCCCTGGCAGCGGGCTACACAGATACGCAGTATTTT.

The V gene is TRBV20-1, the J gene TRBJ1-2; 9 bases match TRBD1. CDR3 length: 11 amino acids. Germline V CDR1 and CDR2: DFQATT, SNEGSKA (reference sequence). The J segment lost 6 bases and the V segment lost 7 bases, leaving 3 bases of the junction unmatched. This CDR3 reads CSVGDRDGYTF. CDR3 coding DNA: TGCAGTGTCGGGGACAGGGATGGCTACACCTTC.

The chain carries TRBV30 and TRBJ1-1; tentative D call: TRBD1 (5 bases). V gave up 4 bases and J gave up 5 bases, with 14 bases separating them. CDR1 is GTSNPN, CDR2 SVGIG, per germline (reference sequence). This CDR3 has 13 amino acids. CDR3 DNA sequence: TGTGCCTGGAAATTGGCAGGGCAGACTGAAGCTTTCTTT. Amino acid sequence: CAWKLAGQTEAFF.

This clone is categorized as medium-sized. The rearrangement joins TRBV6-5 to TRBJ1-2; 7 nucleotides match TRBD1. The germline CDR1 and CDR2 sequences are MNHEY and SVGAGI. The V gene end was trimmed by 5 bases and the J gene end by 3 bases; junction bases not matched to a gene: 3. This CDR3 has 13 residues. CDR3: CASSPGQYYGYTF. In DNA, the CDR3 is TGTGCCAGCAGTCCGGGACAGTACTATGGCTACACCTTC.

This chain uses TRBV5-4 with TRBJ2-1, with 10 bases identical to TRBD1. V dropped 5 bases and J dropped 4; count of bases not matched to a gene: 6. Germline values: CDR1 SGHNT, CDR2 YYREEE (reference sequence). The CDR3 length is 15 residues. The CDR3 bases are TGTGCCAGCAGTTCCGGACAGGGGGGGTACAATGAGCAGTTCTTC. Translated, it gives CASSSGQGGYNEQFF. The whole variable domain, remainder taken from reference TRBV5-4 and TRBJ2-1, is ETGVTQSPTHLIKTRGQQVTLRCSSQSGHNTVSWYQQALGQGPQFIFQYYREEENGRGNFPPRFSGLQFPNYSSELNVNALELDDSALYLCASSSGQGGYNEQFFGPGTRLTVL.

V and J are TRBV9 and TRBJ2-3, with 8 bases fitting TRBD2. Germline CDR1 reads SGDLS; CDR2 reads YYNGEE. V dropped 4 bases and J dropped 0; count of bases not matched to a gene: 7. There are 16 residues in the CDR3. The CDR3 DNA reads TGTGCCAGCAGCCTCCTCGGGAGGGGCAGCACAGATACGCAGTATTTT. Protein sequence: CASSLLGRGSTDTQYF.

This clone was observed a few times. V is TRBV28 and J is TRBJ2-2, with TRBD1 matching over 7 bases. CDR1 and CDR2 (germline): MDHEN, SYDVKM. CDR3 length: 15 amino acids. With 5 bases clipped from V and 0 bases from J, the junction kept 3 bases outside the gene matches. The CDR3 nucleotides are TGTGCCAGCAGTAGGGGGACAGCGAACACCGGGGAGCTGTTTTTT. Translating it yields CASSRGTANTGELFF.

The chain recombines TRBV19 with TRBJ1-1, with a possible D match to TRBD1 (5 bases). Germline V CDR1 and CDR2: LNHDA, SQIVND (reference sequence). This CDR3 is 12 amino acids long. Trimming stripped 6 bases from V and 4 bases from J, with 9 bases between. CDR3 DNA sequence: TGTGCCAGTAGCAGGGTGGGCACTGAAGCTTTCTTT. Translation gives CASSRVGTEAFF.

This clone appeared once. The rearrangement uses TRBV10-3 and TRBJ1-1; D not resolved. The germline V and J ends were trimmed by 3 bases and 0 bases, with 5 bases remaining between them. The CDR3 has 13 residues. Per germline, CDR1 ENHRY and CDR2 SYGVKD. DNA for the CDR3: TGTGCCATCAGTGACAGTCTGAACACTGAAGCTTTCTTT. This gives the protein CAISDSLNTEAFF.

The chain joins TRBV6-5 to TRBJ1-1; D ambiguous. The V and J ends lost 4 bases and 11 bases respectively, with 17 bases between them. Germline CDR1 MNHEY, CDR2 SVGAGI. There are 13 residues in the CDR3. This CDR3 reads CASSSVGDLRAFF. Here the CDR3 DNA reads TGTGCCAGCAGTTCCGTCGGGGATTTGAGGGCTTTCTTT.

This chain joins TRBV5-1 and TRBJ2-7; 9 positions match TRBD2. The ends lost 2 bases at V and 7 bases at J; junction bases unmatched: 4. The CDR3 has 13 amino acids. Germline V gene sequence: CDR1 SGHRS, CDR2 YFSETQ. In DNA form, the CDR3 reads TGCGCCAGCAGCTTCACCCTAGCGGGAGAGCAGTACTTC. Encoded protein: CASSFTLAGEQYF.

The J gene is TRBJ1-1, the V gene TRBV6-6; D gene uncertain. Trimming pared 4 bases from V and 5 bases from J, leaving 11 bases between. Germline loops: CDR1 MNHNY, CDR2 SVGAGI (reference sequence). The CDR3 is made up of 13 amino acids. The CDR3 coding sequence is TGTGCCAGCAGTTCCGAGTGGGAGACTGAAGCTTTCTTT. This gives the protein CASSSEWETEAFF.

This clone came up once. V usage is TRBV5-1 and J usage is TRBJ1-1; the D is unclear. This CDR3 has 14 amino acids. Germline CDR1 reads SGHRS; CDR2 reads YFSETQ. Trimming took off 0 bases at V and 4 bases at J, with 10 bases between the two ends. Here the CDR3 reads CASSLGAGSTEAFF. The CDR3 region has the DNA TGCGCCAGCAGCTTGGGGGCGGGGAGCACTGAAGCTTTCTTT.

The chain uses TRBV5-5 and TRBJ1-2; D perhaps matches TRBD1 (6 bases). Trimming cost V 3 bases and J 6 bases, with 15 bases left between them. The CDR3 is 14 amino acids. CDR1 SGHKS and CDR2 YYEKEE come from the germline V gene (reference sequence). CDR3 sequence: CASSSADRLHGYTF. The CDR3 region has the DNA TGTGCCAGCAGCTCCGCCGACAGGTTGCATGGCTACACCTTC.

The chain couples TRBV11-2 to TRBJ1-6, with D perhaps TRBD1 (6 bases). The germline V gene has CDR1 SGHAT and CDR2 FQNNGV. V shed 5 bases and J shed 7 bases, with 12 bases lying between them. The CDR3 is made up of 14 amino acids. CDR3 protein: CASSPDRLNSPLHF. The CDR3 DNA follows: TGTGCCAGCAGCCCCGACAGGTTAAATTCACCCCTCCACTTT.

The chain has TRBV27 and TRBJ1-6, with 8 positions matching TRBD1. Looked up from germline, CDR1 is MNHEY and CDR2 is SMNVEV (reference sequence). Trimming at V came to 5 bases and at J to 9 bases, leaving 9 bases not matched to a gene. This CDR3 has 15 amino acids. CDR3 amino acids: CASSARQGIGSPLHF. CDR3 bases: TGTGCCAGCAGTGCCCGACAGGGGATCGGTTCACCCCTCCACTTT.

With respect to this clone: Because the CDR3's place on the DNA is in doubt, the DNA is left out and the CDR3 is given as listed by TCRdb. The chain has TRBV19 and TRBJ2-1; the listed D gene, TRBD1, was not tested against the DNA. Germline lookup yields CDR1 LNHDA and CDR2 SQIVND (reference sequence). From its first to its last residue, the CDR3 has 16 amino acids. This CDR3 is CASTLNPWGQGSTAFF.

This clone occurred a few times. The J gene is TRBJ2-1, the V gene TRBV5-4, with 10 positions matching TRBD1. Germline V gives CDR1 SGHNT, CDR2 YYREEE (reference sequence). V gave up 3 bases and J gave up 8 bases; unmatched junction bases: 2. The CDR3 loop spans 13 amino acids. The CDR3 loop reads CASSWDRGYEQFF. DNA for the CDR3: TGTGCCAGCAGCTGGGACAGGGGATATGAGCAGTTCTTC.

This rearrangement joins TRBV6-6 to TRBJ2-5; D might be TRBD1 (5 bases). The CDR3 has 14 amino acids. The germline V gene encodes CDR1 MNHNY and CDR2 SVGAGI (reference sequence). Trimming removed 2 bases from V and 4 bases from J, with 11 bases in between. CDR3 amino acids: CASSYRDSRETQYF. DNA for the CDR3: TGTGCCAGCAGTTACCGTGACAGTCGAGAGACCCAGTACTTC.

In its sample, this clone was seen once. CDR3 coding DNA: TGTGCCAGCAGCCCGACTGGACAGGGGGCGGTTACTAATGAAAAACTGTTTTTT. This translates into CASSPTGQGAVTNEKLFF. The rearrangement joins TRBV7-2 to TRBJ1-4, with 11 nucleotides matching TRBD1. CDR3 size: 18 residues. Germline V gene data show CDR1 as SGHTA and CDR2 as FQGNSA. V was pared by 5 bases and J by 2 bases, with 10 bases of the junction left unmatched.